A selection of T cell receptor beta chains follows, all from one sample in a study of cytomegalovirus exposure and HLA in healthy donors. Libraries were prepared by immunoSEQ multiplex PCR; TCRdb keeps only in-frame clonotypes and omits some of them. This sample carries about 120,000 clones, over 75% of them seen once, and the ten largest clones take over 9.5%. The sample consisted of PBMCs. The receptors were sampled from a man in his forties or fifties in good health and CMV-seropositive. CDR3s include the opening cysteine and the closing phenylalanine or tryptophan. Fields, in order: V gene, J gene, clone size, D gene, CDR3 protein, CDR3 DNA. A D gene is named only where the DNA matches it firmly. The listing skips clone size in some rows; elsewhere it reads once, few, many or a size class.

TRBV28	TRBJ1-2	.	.	CASSLADMNYGYTF	TGTGCCAGCAGTTTAGCCGACATGAACTATGGCTACACCTTC
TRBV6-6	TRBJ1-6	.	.	CASSRRTDKGSPLHF	TGTGCCAGCAGTCGACGGACGGACAAAGGTTCACCCCTCCACTTT
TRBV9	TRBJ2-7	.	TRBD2	CASGSGVKDYEQYF	TGTGCCAGCGGTAGCGGGGTGAAGGACTACGAGCAGTACTTC
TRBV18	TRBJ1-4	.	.	CASSPAGGYATNEKLFF	TGTGCCAGCTCACCAGCGGGGGGCTACGCAACTAATGAAAAACTGTTTTTT
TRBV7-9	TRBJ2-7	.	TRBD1	CASSSGQGSSYEQYF	TGTGCCAGCAGCTCTGGACAGGGAAGCTCCTACGAGCAGTACTTC
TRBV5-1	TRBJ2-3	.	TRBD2	CASNRAGSTDTQYF	TGCGCCAGCAATCGAGCGGGGTCCACAGATACGCAGTATTTT
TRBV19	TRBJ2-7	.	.	CASIGRASYEQYF	TGTGCCAGTATTGGGCGGGCCTCCTACGAGCAGTACTTC
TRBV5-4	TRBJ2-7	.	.	CASSLDPEGVSYEQYF	TGTGCCAGCAGCCTCGATCCGGAGGGCGTCTCCTACGAGCAGTACTTC
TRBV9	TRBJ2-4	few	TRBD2	CASSQGSSGGALGKNSQCF	TGTGCCAGCAGCCAAGGTTCTAGCGGGGGGGCCCTTGGCAAAAACAGTCAGTGCTTC
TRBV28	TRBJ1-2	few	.	CASSLNKPGSVYTF	TGTGCCAGCAGTTTGAATAAGCCGGGATCTGTCTACACCTTC
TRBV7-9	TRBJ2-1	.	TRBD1	CASSQDSSGTGKIKQFF	TGTGCCAGCAGCCAAGATAGTTCCGGGACAGGGAAAATTAAGCAGTTCTTC
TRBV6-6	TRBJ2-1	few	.	CASSLQEYNEQFF	TGTGCCAGCAGTTTACAGGAGTACAATGAGCAGTTCTTC
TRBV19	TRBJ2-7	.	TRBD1	CASRGQGDEQYF	TGTGCCAGTAGGGGGCAGGGGGACGAGCAGTACTTC
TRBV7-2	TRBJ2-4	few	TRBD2	CASSEGLAGNKNIQYF	TGTGCCAGCAGCGAGGGACTAGCGGGGAACAAAAACATTCAGTACTTC
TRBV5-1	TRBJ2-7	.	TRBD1	CASSSSGQGYEQYF	TGCGCCAGCAGCTCCTCGGGACAGGGGTACGAGCAGTACTTC
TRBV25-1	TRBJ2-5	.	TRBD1	CASSEADRAFVGTQYF	TGTGCCAGCAGTGAAGCGGACAGGGCCTTTGTGGGGACCCAGTACTTC
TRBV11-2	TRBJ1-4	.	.	CASSFVGEKLFF	TGTGCCAGCAGCTTTGTCGGGGAAAAACTGTTTTTT
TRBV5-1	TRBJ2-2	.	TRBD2	CASSPPVPRGAGELFF	TGCGCCAGCAGCCCCCCTGTCCCGCGGGGGGCGGGGGAGCTGTTTTTT
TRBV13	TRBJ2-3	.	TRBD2	CASSAPSGGVGDTQYF	TGTGCCAGCAGCGCACCCAGCGGGGGGGTTGGGGATACGCAGTATTTT
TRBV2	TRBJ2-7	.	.	CASRTGREEQYF	TGTGCCAGCAGAACAGGGCGAGAAGAGCAGTACTTC
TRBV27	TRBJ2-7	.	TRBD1	CASSSLGQNYEQYF	TGTGCCAGCAGCTCCCTGGGACAGAATTACGAGCAGTACTTC
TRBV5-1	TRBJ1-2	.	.	CASSLAAGVDGYTF	TGCGCCAGCAGCTTGGCCGCAGGGGTCGATGGCTACACCTTC
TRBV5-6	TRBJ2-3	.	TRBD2	CASSLGLAATDTQYF	TGTGCCAGCAGCTTGGGACTAGCGGCGACAGATACGCAGTATTTT
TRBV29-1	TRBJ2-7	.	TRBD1	CSVEGGQASQQYF	TGCAGCGTTGAGGGTGGACAGGCGAGTCAGCAGTACTTC
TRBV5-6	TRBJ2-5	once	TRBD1	CASSFGQGAWETQYF	TGTGCCAGCAGCTTTGGACAGGGGGCCTGGGAGACCCAGTACTTC
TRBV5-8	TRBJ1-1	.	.	CASSFLVGAFF	TGTGCCAGCAGCTTCTTGGTCGGGGCTTTCTTT
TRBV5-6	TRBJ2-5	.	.	CASSFVEEKETQYF	TGTGCCAGCAGCTTTGTTGAGGAGAAAGAGACCCAGTACTTC
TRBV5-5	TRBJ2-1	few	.	CASSLRQVLSYNEQFF	TGTGCCAGCAGCTTACGACAGGTCCTCTCCTACAATGAGCAGTTCTTC
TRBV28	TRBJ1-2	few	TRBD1	CASSFPPGQGKGYTF	TGTGCCAGCAGTTTCCCCCCGGGACAGGGAAAGGGCTACACCTTC
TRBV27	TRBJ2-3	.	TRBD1	CASSRGTGGRRGTDTQYF	TGTGCCAGCAGCCGCGGGACAGGGGGCAGGCGCGGCACAGATACGCAGTATTTT
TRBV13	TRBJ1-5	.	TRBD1	CASSAGQGATGQHF	TGTGCCAGCAGCGCGGGACAGGGGGCGACCGGCCAGCATTTT
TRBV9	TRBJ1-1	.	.	CASSGRGLNTEAFF	TGTGCCAGCAGCGGAAGGGGTTTGAACACTGAAGCTTTCTTT
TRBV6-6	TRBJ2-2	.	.	CASSPLGNTGELFF	TGTGCCAGCAGCCCCCTAGGGAACACCGGGGAGCTGTTTTTT
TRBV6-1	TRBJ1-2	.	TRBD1	CASNRGLRGYTF	TGTGCCAGCAACAGGGGGCTGCGTGGCTACACCTTC
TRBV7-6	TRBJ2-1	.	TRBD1	CASSPLVGTGSGYNEQFF	TGTGCCAGCAGCCCCTTAGTGGGGACAGGGTCCGGCTACAATGAGCAGTTCTTC
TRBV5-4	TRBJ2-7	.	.	CASRRQLDTTTYEQYF	TGTGCCAGCAGACGTCAACTCGACACAACCACCTACGAGCAGTACTTC
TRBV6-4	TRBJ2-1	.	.	CASRENNEQFF	TGTGCCAGCCGCGAAAATAATGAGCAGTTCTTC
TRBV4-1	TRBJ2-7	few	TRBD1	CASSQDDRGLSYEQYF	TGCGCCAGCAGCCAAGATGACAGGGGCCTCTCCTACGAGCAGTACTTC
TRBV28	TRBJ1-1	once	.	CASSLWSGTEAFF	TGTGCCAGCAGTTTATGGTCAGGGACAGAAGCTTTCTTT
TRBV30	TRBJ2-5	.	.	CAWSVLSSRETQYF	TGTGCCTGGAGTGTACTAAGCTCTCGAGAGACCCAGTACTTC
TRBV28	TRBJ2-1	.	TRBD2	CASSFLSGDQFGEQFF	TGTGCCAGCAGTTTTTTGAGCGGGGATCAGTTCGGTGAGCAGTTCTTC
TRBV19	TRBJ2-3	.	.	CASSIAADTQYF	TGTGCCAGTAGTATAGCCGCAGATACGCAGTATTTT
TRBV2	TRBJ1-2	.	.	CASTHGEGHTF	TGTGCCAGCACCCATGGGGAGGGCCACACCTTC
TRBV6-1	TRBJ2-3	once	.	CASSENGQGGRSTDTQYF	TGTGCCAGCAGTGAAAATGGACAGGGAGGGAGGTCCACAGATACGCAGTATTTT
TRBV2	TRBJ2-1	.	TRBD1	CASHGTGGFNEQFF	TGTGCCAGCCATGGGACAGGGGGCTTTAATGAGCAGTTCTTC